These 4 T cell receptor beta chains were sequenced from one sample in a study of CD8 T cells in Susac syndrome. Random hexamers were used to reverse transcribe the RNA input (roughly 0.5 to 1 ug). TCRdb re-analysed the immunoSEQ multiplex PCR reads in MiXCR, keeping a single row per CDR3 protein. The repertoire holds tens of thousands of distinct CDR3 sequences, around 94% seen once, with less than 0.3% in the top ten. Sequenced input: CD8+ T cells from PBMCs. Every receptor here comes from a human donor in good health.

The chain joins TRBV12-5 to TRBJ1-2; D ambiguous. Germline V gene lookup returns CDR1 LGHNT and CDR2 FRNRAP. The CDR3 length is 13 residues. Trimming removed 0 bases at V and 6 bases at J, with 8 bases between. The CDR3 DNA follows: TGTGCTAGTGGTTTGGTACGTGGGGATGGCTACACCTTC. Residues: CASGLVRGDGYTF.

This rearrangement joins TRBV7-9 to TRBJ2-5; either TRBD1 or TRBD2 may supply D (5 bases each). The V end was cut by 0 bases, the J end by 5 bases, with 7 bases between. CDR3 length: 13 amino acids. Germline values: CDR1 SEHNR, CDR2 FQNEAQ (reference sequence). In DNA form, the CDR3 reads TGTGCCAGCAGCTTAGCGGGACGGGAGACCCAGTACTTC. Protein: CASSLAGRETQYF.

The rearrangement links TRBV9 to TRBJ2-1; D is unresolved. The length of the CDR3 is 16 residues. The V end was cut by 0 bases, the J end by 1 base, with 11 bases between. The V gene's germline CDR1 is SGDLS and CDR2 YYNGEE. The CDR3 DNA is TGTGCCAGCAGCGTAGTCACGTGGGGTTCCTACAATGAGCAGTTCTTC. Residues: CASSVVTWGSYNEQFF.

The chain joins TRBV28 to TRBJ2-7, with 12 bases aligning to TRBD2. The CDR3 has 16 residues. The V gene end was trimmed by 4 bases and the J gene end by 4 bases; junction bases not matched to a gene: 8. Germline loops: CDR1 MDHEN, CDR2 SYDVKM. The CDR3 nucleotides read TGTGCCAGCAGTTCCCGGACTAGCGGGACGGTTTACGAGCAGTACGTC. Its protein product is CASSSRTSGTVYEQYV.